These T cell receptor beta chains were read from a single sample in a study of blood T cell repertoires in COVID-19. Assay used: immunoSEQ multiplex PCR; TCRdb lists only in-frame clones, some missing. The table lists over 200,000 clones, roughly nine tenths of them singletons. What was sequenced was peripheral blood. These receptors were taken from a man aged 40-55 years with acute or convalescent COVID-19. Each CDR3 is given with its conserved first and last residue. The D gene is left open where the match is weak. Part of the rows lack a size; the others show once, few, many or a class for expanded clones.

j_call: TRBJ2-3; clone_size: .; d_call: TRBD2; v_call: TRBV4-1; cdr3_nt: TGCGCCAGCAGCCCAAGGGCACGAAGCGGGAGGAGCACAGATACGCAGTATTTT; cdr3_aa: CASSPRARSGRSTDTQYF
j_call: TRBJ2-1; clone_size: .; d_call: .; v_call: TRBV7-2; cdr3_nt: TGTGCCAGCAGCCACTTGAGGGCCCGATGGAATGAGCAGTTCTTC; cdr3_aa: CASSHLRARWNEQFF
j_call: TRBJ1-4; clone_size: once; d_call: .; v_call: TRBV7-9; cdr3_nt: TGTGCCAGCAGCTCCCTTCAAGAAGGGGCACACAATGAAAAACTGTTTTTT; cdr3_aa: CASSSLQEGAHNEKLFF
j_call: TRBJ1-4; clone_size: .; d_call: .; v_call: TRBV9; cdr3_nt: TGTGCCAGCAGTCGAGGTCCGACAGGATTTAATGAAAAACTGTTTTTT; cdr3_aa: CASSRGPTGFNEKLFF
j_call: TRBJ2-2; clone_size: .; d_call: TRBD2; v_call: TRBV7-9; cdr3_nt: TGTGCCAGCAGCTTAGCACCGGGGGGGCCCGGGGAGCTGTTTTTT; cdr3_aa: CASSLAPGGPGELFF
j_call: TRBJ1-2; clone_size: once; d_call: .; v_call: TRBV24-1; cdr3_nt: TGTGCCACCAGTGATCCGACACGCAACTATGGCTACACCTTC; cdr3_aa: CATSDPTRNYGYTF
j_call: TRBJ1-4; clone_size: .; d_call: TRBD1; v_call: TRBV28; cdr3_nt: TGTGCCAGCAGTCACTCCGGGACAGCAACTAATGAAAAACTGTTTTTT; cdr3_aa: CASSHSGTATNEKLFF
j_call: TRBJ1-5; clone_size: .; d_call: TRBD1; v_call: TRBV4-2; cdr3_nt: TGTGCCAGCAGCCAAGATACAGGGGGCAGGGTTGGCAATCAGCCCCAGCATTTT; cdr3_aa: CASSQDTGGRVGNQPQHF
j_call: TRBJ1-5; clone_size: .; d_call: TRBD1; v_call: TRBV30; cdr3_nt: TGTGCCTGCACCAGGGGGGATCAGCCCCAGCATTTT; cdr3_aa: CACTRGDQPQHF
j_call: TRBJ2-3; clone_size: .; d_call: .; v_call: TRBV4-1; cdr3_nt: TGCGCCAGCAGCCAACCCTCTTTGAGGTCCACAGATACGCAGTATTTT; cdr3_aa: CASSQPSLRSTDTQYF
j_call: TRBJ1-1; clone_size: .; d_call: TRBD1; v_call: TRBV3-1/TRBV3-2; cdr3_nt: TGTGCCAGCAGCCGCCGGACAGGCTTGAACACTGAAGCTTTCTTT; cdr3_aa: CASSRRTGLNTEAFF
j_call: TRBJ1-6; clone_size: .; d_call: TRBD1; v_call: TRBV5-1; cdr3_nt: TGCGCCAGCAGGGCCGGGACAGGGGATACCCCCCTCCACTTT; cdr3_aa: CASRAGTGDTPLHF
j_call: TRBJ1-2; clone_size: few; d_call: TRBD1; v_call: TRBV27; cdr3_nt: TGTGCCAGCAGTACCCGACAGGGGGCGGACTATGGCTACACCTTC; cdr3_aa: CASSTRQGADYGYTF
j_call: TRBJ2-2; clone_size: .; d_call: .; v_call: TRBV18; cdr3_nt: TGTGCCAGCTCACCACGAGTGGGAGGGAACACCGGGGAGCTGTTTTTT; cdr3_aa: CASSPRVGGNTGELFF
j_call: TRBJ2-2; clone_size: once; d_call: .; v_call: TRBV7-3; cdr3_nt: TGTGCCAGCAGCACGAGGACACGGAACACCGGGGAGCTGTTTTTT; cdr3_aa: CASSTRTRNTGELFF
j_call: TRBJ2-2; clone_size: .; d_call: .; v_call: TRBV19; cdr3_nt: TGTGCCAGTACAACAGCTAATGCCGGGGAGCTGTTTTTT; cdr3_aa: CASTTANAGELFF
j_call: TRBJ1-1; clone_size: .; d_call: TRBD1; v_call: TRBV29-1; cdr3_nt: TGCAGCGTGGGACAGGGGAGGACTGAAGCTTTCTTT; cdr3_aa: CSVGQGRTEAFF
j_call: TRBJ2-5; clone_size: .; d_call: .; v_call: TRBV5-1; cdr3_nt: TGCGCCAGCAGCTTGGTCTTGGGCGAAGAGACCCAGTACTTC; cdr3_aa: CASSLVLGEETQYF
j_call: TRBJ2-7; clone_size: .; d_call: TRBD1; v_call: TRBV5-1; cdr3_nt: TGCGCCAGCAGCCCGGGACAGGGGGGGAAGCAGTACTTC; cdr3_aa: CASSPGQGGKQYF
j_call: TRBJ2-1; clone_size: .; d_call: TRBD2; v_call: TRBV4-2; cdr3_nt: TGTGCCAGCAGCCCGAGCGGGAGGGCCGGGAATGAGCAGTTCTTC; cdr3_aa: CASSPSGRAGNEQFF
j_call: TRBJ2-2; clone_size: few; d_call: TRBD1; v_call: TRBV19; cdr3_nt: TGTGCCAGTAGGGGCAGGGACAGGGGGAAGTCCGGGGAGCTGTTTTTT; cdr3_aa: CASRGRDRGKSGELFF
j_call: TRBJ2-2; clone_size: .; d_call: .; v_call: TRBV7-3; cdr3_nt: TGTGCCAGCAGCTTACTCGGTGGGCCTGACACCGGGGAGCTGTTTTTT; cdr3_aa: CASSLLGGPDTGELFF
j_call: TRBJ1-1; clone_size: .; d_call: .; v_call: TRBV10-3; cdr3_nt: TGTGCCATCAGTGGGTCGACTTACACTGAAGCTTTCTTT; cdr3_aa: CAISGSTYTEAFF
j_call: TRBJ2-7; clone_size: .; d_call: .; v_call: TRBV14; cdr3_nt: TGTGCCAGCAGCCAAGGGAGGGTAAGCTACGAGCAGTACTTC; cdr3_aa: CASSQGRVSYEQYF
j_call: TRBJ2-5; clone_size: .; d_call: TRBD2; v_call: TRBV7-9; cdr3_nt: TGTGCCAGCAGCCCCCAAGGCGTCCTAGCGGGGGGCCAAGAGACCCAGTACTTC; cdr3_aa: CASSPQGVLAGGQETQYF
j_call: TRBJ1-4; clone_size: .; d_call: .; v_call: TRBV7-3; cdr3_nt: TGTGCCAGCAGCAAGAGACAACCGGCCAGCGAAAAACTGTTTTTT; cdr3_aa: CASSKRQPASEKLFF
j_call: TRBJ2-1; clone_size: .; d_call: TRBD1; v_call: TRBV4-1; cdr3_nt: TGCGCCAGCAGCCAGGGGACAGGGACGGAGAATGAGCAGTTCTTC; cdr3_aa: CASSQGTGTENEQFF
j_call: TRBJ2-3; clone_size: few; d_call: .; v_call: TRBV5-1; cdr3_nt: TGCGCCAGCAGCCCGGGGTTTAGCGAAGACACAGATACGCAGTATTTT; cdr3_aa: CASSPGFSEDTDTQYF
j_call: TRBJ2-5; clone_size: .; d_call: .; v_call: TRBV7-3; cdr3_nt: TGTGCCAGCAGCTTACGTGGGCGGGATGAGACCCAGTACTTC; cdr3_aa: CASSLRGRDETQYF
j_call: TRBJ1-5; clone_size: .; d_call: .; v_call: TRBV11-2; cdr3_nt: TGTGCCAGCAGCTTACAGGGTAGGGATCAGCCCCAGCATTTT; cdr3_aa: CASSLQGRDQPQHF
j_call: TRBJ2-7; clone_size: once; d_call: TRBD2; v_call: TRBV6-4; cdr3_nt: TGTGCCAGCAGCCCACATGGGGGAGGGATCTCCGAGCAGTACTTC; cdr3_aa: CASSPHGGGISEQYF
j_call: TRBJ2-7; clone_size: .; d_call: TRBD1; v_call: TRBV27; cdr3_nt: TGTGCCACTGCTCCCAGCCGGACAGGGGGTTTGTACGAGCAGTACTTC; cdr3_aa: CATAPSRTGGLYEQYF
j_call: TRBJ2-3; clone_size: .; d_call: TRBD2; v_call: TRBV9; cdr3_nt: TGTGCCAGCAGCGTAGCCCTAGCGGGAGGCTACGATACGCAGTATTTT; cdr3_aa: CASSVALAGGYDTQYF
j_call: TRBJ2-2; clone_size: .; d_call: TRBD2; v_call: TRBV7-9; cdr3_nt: TGTGCCAGCAGCTCGGGGGGGCCTGTGGACACCGGGGAGCTGTTTTTT; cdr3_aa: CASSSGGPVDTGELFF
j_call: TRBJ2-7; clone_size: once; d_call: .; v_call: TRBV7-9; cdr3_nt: TGTGCCAGCAGCCTACACCGTGGTAGCGGCATCTACGAGCAGTACTTC; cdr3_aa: CASSLHRGSGIYEQYF
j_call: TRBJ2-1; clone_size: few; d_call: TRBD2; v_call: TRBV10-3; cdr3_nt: TGTGCCATCAGGCTCGGAGCGGGAGTCTACAATGAGCAGTTCTTC; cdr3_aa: CAIRLGAGVYNEQFF
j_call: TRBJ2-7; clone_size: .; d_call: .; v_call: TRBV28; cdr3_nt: TGTGCCAGCAGCCGATCCGGACTAATCGAGCAGTACTTC; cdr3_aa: CASSRSGLIEQYF